This TCR beta chain appears in the sequencing data of a study of cytomegalovirus exposure and HLA in healthy donors. Points from the study as a whole: According to an earlier analysis, most TCR beta V segments yielded productive rearrangements about 87% or about 30% of the time. While the bulk of TCR sequences proved rare, some public TCRs turned up in many donors.

A note on this clone: The antigen is not known.

The V gene end was trimmed by 5 bases and the J gene end by 3 bases; junction bases not matched to a gene: 6. This CDR3 spans 15 amino acids. Germline values: CDR1 SGHAT, CDR2 FQNNGV. Amplification used 60 Vbeta primers and 13 Jbeta primers. Original methodology: An analysis that came later counted tens of millions of unique TCR beta chains, 10 million to 11 million shared. Using immunoSEQ multiplex PCR, the repertoire was profiled, and TCRdb retains in-frame clones only, with some absent. Clonal size and the V and J genes are those of that table, whereas D and trimming came from the DNA. The sample contains 130,000 or so clones, 80% to 90% of which appear only once.

V usage is TRBV11-2 and J usage is TRBJ1-4, with 7 bases lining up with TRBD1. Material: PBMCs. The TCR originated in a middle-aged man in good health and CMV-seronegative. As DNA, the CDR3 is TGTGCCAGCAGCCCCCGACAGGGATCTAATGAAAAACTGTTTTTT. Translating gives CASSPRQGSNEKLFF.